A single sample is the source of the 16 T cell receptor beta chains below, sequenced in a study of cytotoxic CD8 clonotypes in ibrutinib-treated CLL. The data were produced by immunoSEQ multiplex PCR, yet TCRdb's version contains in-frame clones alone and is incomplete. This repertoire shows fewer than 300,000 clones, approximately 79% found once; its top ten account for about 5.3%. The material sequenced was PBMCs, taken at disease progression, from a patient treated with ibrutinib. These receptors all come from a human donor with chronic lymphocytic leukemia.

This CDR3 reads CSAGREGEQYF. The CDR3 bases are TGCAGTGCTGGGAGGGAGGGCGAGCAGTACTTC. The chain recombines TRBV20-1 with TRBJ2-7, with TRBD2 identical over 7 bases. The CDR3 is 11 residues long. The V gene end was trimmed by 5 bases and the J gene end by 6 bases; junction bases not matched to a gene: 4. Germline loops: CDR1 DFQATT, CDR2 SNEGSKA (reference sequence).

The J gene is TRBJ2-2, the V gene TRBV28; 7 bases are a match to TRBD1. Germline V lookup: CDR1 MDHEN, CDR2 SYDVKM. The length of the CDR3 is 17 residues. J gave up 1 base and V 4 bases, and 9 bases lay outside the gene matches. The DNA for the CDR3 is TGTGCCAGCAGTTCCCCTGGACAGGACGTGAACACCGGGGAGCTGTTTTTT. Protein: CASSSPGQDVNTGELFF.

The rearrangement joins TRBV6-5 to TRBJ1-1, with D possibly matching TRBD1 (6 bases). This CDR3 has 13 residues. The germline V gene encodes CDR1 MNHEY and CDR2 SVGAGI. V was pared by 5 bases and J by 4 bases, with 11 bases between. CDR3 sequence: CASSSRGGTEAFF. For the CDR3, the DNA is TGTGCCAGCAGTAGCAGGGGAGGCACTGAAGCTTTCTTT.

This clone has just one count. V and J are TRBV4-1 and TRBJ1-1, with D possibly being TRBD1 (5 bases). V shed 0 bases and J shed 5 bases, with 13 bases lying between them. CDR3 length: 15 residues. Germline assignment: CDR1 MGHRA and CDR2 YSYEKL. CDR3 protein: CASSQDWQGGTEAFF. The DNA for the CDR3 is TGCGCCAGCAGCCAAGATTGGCAGGGAGGAACTGAAGCTTTCTTT.

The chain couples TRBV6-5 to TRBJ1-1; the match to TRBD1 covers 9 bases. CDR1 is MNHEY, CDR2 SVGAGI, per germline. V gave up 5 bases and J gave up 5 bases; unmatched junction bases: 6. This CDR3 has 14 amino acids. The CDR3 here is CASSTTGGGTEAFF. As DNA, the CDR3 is TGTGCCAGCAGTACGACAGGGGGAGGAACTGAAGCTTTCTTT.

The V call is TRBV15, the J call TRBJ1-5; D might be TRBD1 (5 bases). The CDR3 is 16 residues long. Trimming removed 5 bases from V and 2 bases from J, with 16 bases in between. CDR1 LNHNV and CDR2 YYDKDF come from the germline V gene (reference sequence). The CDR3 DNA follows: TGTGCCACCAGCCGTGAATACAGGTACGGCAATCAGCCCCAGCATTTT. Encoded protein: CATSREYRYGNQPQHF. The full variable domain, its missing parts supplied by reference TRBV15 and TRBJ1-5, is DAMVIQNPRYQVTQFGKPVTLSCSQTLNHNVMYWYQQKSSQAPKLLFHYYDKDFNNEADTPDNFQSRRPNTSFCFLDIRSPGLGDTAMYLCATSREYRYGNQPQHFGDGTRLSIL.

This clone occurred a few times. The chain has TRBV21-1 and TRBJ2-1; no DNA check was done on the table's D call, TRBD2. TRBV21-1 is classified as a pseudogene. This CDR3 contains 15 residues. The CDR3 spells CASSKEGGRYNEQFF. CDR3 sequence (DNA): TGTGCCAGCAGCAAAGAGGGAGGGCGGTACAATGAGCAGTTCTTC.

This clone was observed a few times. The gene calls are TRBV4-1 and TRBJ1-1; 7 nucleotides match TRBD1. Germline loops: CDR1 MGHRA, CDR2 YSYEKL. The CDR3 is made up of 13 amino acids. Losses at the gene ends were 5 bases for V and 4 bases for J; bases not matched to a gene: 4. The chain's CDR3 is CASSGQVLTEAFF. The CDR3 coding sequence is TGCGCCAGCAGCGGACAGGTTCTCACTGAAGCTTTCTTT.

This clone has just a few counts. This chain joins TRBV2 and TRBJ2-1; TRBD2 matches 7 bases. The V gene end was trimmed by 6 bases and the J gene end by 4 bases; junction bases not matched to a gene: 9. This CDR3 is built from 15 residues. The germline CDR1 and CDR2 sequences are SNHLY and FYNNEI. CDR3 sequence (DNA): TGTGCCAGCAGCCCCCCCGCGCGGGGGTACAATGAGCAGTTCTTC. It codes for CASSPPARGYNEQFF. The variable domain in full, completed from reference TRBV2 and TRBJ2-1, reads EPEVTQTPSHQVTQMGQEVILRCVPISNHLYFYWYRQILGQKVEFLVSFYNNEISEKSEIFDDQFSVERPDGSNFTLKIRSTKLEDSAMYFCASSPPARGYNEQFFGPGTRLTVL.

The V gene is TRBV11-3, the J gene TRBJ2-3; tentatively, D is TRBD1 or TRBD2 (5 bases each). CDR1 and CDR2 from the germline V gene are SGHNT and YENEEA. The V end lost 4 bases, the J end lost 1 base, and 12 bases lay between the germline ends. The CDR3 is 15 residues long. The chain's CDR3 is CASSSAGSGTDTQYF. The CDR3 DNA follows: TGTGCCAGCAGCTCCGCAGGGAGCGGCACAGATACGCAGTATTTT.

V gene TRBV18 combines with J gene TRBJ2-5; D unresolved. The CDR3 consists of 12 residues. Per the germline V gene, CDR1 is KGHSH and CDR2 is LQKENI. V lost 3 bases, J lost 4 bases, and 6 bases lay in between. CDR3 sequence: CASSPERETQYF. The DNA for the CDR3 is TGTGCCAGCTCACCTGAAAGAGAGACCCAGTACTTC.

CDR3 coding DNA: TGTGCCAGCAGCCCCGCCTCAGGTTACGAGCCCCAGCATTTT. It is translated as CASSPASGYEPQHF. The rearrangement uses TRBV7-9 and TRBJ1-5; D gene ambiguous. The CDR3 consists of 14 residues. Trimming stripped 5 bases from V and 8 bases from J, with 16 bases between. Germline V CDR1 and CDR2: SEHNR, FQNEAQ (reference sequence).

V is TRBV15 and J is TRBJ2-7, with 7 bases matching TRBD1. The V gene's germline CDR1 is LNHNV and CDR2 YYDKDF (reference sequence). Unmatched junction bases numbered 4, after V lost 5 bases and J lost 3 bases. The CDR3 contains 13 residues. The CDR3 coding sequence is TGTGCCACCAGCGTCAGACAGGGCTACGAGCAGTACTTC. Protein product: CATSVRQGYEQYF.

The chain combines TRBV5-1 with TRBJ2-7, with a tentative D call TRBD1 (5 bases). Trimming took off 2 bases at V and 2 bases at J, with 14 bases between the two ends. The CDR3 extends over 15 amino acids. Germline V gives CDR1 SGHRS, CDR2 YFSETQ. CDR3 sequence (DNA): TGCGCCAGCAGCTTTCGCGTGACAGTCCCCTACGAGCAGTACTTC. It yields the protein CASSFRVTVPYEQYF. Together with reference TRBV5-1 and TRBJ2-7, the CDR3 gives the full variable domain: KAGVTQTPRYLIKTRGQQVTLSCSPISGHRSVSWYQQTPGQGLQFLFEYFSETQRNKGNFPGRFSGRQFSNSRSEMNVSTLELGDSALYLCASSFRVTVPYEQYFGPGTRLTVT.

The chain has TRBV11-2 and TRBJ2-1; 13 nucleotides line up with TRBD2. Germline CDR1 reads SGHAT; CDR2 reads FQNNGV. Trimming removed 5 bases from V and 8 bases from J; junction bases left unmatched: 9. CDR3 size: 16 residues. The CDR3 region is CASSVGLAGVIHEQFF. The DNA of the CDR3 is TGTGCCAGCAGCGTCGGACTAGCGGGAGTAATCCATGAGCAGTTCTTC. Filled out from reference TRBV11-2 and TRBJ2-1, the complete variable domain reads EAGVAQSPRYKIIEKRQSVAFWCNPISGHATLYWYQQILGQGPKLLIQFQNNGVVDDSQLPKDRFSAERLKGVDSTLKIQPAKLEDSAVYLCASSVGLAGVIHEQFFGPGTRLTVL.

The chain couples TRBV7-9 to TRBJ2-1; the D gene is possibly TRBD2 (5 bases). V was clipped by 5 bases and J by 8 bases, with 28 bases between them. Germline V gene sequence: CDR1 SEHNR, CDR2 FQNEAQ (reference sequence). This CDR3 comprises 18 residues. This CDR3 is CASSPGLTKTIQSDEQFF. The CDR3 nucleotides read TGTGCCAGCAGCCCCGGACTGACTAAGACTATACAGAGCGATGAGCAGTTCTTC. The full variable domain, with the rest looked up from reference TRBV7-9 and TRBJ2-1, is DTGVSQNPRHKITKRGQNVTFRCDPISEHNRLYWYRQTLGQGPEFLTYFQNEAQLEKSRLLSDRFSAERPKGSFSTLEIQRTEQGDSAMYLCASSPGLTKTIQSDEQFFGPGTRLTVL.